The text below deals with one T cell receptor (beta chain). The sample comes from a study of T cell changes during pregnancy in multiple sclerosis. This CDR3 is built from 14 residues. CDR1 is ENHRY and CDR2 is SYGVKD in the germline V gene. Trimming took off 6 bases at V and 7 bases at J, with 13 bases between the two ends. Some clones are missing from TCRdb's copy, which holds only in-frame ones; the method was immunoSEQ multiplex PCR. This sample has under 45,000 clones; approximately 94% occur once, and the top ten carry about 0.34%. The sample here was CD4+ T cells from peripheral blood mononuclear cells, taken after pregnancy. The V and J genes are TRBV10-3 and TRBJ1-6; possible D gene TRBD1, 5 bases. The TCR originated in a female donor with multiple sclerosis, enrolled in a pregnancy study. The DNA of the CDR3 is TGTGCCATCAGGGCCCCAGGGAAAAATTCACCCCTCCACTTT. This gives the protein CAIRAPGKNSPLHF.